Listed below are T cell receptor beta chains from one sample, sequenced in a study of T cells expressing NK-cell markers. TCRdb reprocessed the 5' RACE reads, with one entry per CDR3 protein and no DNA. The sample data list roughly 120,000 distinct CDR3 sequences. Sequenced: blood T cells: a sorted CD56 or NKG2C T cell subset, CD4+ or CD8+ T cells, or bulk PBMC T cells (not recorded which). These receptor sequences come from a woman aged 18 to 75 in good health. Each CDR3 is given with its conserved first and last residue.

CDR3 protein: CAWSVSTGELFF
J gene: TRBJ2-2
V gene: TRBV30

CDR3 protein: CASSESGLNNEQFF
J gene: TRBJ2-1
V gene: TRBV10-1

CDR3 protein: CSATEPKSSGANVLTF
J gene: TRBJ2-6
V gene: TRBV29-1

CDR3 protein: CASPGQGATNEKLFF
J gene: TRBJ1-4
V gene: TRBV5-1

CDR3 protein: CASSLADTQYF
J gene: TRBJ2-3
V gene: TRBV27

CDR3 protein: CAISPRKDTEAFF
J gene: TRBJ1-1
V gene: TRBV18

CDR3 protein: CSVDRGNNEQFF
J gene: TRBJ2-1
V gene: TRBV29-1

CDR3 protein: CAISESVPQETQYF
J gene: TRBJ2-5
V gene: TRBV10-3

CDR3 protein: CASSYSGLADQETQYF
J gene: TRBJ2-5
V gene: TRBV6-5

CDR3 protein: CASSQGGHNEQFF
J gene: TRBJ2-1
V gene: TRBV7-9

CDR3 protein: CASSVEVGPYEQYF
J gene: TRBJ2-7
V gene: TRBV9

CDR3 protein: CASSLVPGELFF
J gene: TRBJ2-2
V gene: TRBV13

CDR3 protein: CASSRDRDYLTDTQYF
J gene: TRBJ2-3
V gene: TRBV11-2

CDR3 protein: CASRAGAYNEQFF
J gene: TRBJ2-1
V gene: TRBV12-3/TRBV12-4

CDR3 protein: CASSLVTVNTGELFF
J gene: TRBJ2-2
V gene: TRBV27

CDR3 protein: CASSPRGASTDTQYF
J gene: TRBJ2-3
V gene: TRBV7-9

CDR3 protein: CASSALAGDYNEQFF
J gene: TRBJ2-1
V gene: TRBV9

CDR3 protein: CASSLQEGIPSGANVLTF
J gene: TRBJ2-6
V gene: TRBV7-6

CDR3 protein: CASSPGQNTEAFF
J gene: TRBJ1-1
V gene: TRBV4-2

CDR3 protein: CAAVSSLNYGYTF
J gene: TRBJ1-2
V gene: TRBV30

CDR3 protein: CSVVGGLAGGNEQFF
J gene: TRBJ2-1
V gene: TRBV29-1

CDR3 protein: CASSSGPGTNTGELFF
J gene: TRBJ2-2
V gene: TRBV7-7

CDR3 protein: CASSFSVGAHNEQFF
J gene: TRBJ2-1
V gene: TRBV7-3

CDR3 protein: CASSYSDSSYNEQFF
J gene: TRBJ2-1
V gene: TRBV6-5

CDR3 protein: CASSEDRNYGYTF
J gene: TRBJ1-2
V gene: TRBV7-3

CDR3 protein: CASSKAVGHNSPLHF
J gene: TRBJ1-6
V gene: TRBV7-9

CDR3 protein: CASSLAPLSGELFF
J gene: TRBJ2-2
V gene: TRBV7-9

CDR3 protein: CSARSLENQETQYF
J gene: TRBJ2-5
V gene: TRBV20-1

CDR3 protein: CASAGYSYEQYF
J gene: TRBJ2-7
V gene: TRBV6-2/TRBV6-3

CDR3 protein: CSARDRDFSYNEQFF
J gene: TRBJ2-1
V gene: TRBV20-1

CDR3 protein: CSVEGKTGREQYF
J gene: TRBJ2-7
V gene: TRBV29-1

CDR3 protein: CSVVGLTDTQYF
J gene: TRBJ2-3
V gene: TRBV29-1

CDR3 protein: CASSAILAGGQETQYF
J gene: TRBJ2-5
V gene: TRBV27

CDR3 protein: CASSSALAGGIEKLFF
J gene: TRBJ1-4
V gene: TRBV7-2

CDR3 protein: CASSRQGDGNEKLFF
J gene: TRBJ1-4
V gene: TRBV12-3/TRBV12-4

CDR3 protein: CASSPSGFEQYF
J gene: TRBJ2-7
V gene: TRBV12-3/TRBV12-4